This TCR beta chain was profiled in a study of blood T cell repertoires in COVID-19. Study-level information: Acute and convalescent COVID-19 samples came from the United States, Italy and Spain.

Under the authors' procedure: Scientists estimated how many nucleated cells there were by amplifying reference gene primers. Here immunoSEQ multiplex PCR was the method, and the copy in TCRdb shows in-frame clones only, minus some. That table furnishes V, J and clone size, whereas the DNA furnished D and trimming. The table shows 120,000 to 150,000 clones, with about 87% occurring only once. Trimming removed 6 bases at V and 4 bases at J, with 15 bases between. The length of the CDR3 is 13 residues. CDR1 and CDR2 from the germline V gene are GTSNPN and SVGIG (reference sequence). This chain links TRBV30 with TRBJ1-2; D remains ambiguous. Sequenced material: peripheral blood. This receptor was taken from a woman aged 45-65 years with active or convalescent COVID-19. The CDR3: CACLRHLGYGYTF. The CDR3 coding sequence is TGTGCCTGCCTTCGACATTTGGGCTATGGCTACACCTTC.